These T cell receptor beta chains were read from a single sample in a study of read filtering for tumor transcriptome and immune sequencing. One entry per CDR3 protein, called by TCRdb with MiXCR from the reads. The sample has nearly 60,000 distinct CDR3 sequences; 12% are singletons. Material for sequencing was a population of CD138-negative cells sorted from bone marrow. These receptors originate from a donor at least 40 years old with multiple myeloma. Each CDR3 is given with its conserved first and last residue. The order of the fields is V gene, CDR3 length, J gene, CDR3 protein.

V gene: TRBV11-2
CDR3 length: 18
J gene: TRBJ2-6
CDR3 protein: CASSLAGGRISGANVLTF

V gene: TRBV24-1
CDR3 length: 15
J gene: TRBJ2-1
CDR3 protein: CATSDSQDHNNEQFF

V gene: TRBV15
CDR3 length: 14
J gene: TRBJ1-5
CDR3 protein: CATSRGGVAQPQHF

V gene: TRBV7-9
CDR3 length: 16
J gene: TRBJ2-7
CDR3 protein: CASSPWGQGRPYEQYF

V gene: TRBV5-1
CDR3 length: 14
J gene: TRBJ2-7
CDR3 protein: CASSGGHSTYEQYF

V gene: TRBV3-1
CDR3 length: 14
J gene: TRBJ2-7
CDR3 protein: CASSPLQSGGEQYF

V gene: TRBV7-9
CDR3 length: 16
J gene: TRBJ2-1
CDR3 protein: CASSSRGELRFGEQFF

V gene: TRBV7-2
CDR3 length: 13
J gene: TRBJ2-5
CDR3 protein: CASSPDWAATQYF

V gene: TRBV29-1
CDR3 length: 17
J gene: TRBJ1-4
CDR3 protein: CSVNQQGRSATNEKLFF

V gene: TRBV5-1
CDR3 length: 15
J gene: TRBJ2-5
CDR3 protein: CASSVSGTGLETQYF

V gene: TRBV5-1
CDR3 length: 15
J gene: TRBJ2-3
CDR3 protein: CASSLFLATTDTQYF

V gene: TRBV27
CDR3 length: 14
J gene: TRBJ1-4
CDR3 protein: CASSFDSLNEKLFF

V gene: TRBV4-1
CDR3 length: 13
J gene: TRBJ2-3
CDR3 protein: CASSVRTADTQYF

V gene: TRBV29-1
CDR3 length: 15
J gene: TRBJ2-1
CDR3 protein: CTFSGRGRGYNEQFF

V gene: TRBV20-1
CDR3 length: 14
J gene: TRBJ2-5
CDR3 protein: CSAVAGGYQETQYF

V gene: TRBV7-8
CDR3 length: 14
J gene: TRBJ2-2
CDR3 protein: CASSLVPVFGELFF

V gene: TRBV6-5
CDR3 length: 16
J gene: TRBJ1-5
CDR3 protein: CASSPLAQGPNQPQHF

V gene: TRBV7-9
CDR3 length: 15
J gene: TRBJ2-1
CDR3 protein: CASSPRLASTDEQFF

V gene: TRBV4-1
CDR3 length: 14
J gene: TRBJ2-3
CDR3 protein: CASSQRDREDTQYF

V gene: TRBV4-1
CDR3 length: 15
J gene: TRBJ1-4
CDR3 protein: CASSQGGTGREKLFF

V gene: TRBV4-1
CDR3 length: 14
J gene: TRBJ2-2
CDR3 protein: CASSHPDHTGELFF

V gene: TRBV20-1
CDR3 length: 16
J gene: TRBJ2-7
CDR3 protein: CSARDARTPGPYEQYF

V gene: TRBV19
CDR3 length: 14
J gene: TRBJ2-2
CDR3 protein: CASRLQGRAGELFF

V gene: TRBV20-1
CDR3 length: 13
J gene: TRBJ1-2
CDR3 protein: CSARRDTNYGYTF

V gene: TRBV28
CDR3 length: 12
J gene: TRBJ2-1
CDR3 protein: CASVGTNNEQFF

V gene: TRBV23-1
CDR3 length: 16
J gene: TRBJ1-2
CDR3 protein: CASSQPRDPANYGYTF

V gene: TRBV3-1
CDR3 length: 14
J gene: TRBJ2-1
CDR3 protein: CPSSRGAAGHEQFF

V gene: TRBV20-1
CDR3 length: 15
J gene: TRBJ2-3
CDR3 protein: CSAGMEGGGTGTQYF

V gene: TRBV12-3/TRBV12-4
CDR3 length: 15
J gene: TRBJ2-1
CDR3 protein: CASSLAQGEYNEQFF

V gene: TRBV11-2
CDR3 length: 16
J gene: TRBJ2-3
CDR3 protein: CASSPHGTSGPDTQYF

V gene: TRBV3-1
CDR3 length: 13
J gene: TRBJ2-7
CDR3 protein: CASSLGRQYEQYF

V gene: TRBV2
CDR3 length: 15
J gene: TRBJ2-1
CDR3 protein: CASSELTGPYNEQFF

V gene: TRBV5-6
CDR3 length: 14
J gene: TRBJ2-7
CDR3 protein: CASSLDPDNYEQCF

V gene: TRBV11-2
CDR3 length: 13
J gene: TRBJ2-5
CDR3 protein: CASSSTGIETQYF

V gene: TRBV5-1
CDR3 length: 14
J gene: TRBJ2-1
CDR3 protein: CASSPPPPYNEQFF

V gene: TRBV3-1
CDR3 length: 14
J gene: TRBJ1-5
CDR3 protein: CASSRQGGNQPQHF

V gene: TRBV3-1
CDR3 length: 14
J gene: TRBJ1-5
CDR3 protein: CASSPDIGSQPQHF

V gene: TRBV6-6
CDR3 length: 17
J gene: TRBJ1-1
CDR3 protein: CASSYFHTTGVRPEAFF

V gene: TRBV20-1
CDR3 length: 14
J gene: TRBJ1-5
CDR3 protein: CSARDRVGNQPQHF